These T cell receptor beta chains were read from a single sample in a study of shared clonotypes between healthy human individuals. Data came from immunoSEQ multiplex PCR; TCRdb stores just in-frame clones and leaves some out. The sample yields some 1.5 million clones, roughly 95% seen once. Input material: naive CD4+ T cells sorted from blood. These receptors were obtained from a man aged 25-45 years in good health. Both conserved end residues are part of each CDR3. Fields, in order: V gene, CDR3 protein.

v_gene: TRBV7-9
CDR3aa: CASSRTVTNEQFF

v_gene: TRBV28
CDR3aa: CASSPPGGSDGYTF

v_gene: TRBV28
CDR3aa: CASSTVALGGNQPQHF

v_gene: TRBV19
CDR3aa: CASRRVLAGGPEQFF

v_gene: TRBV9
CDR3aa: CASSPRWQGASSGANVLTF

v_gene: TRBV5-4
CDR3aa: CASSLRTGQRSEQYF

v_gene: TRBV5-5
CDR3aa: CASFKSGSSYNEQFF

v_gene: TRBV2
CDR3aa: CASSGLAGAHEQYF

v_gene: TRBV5-6
CDR3aa: CASSLFTPETQYF

v_gene: TRBV15
CDR3aa: CATREGAGVNQPQHF

v_gene: TRBV5-1
CDR3aa: CASSLEPGINEKLFF

v_gene: TRBV5-4
CDR3aa: CASSPDIPTVNQPQHF

v_gene: TRBV28
CDR3aa: CASSYGTADQPQHF

v_gene: TRBV7-2
CDR3aa: CASSWGLARDNEQFF

v_gene: TRBV28
CDR3aa: CASSPSESGSIEKLFF

v_gene: TRBV10-3
CDR3aa: CAISDPTGTSGYNEQFF

v_gene: TRBV5-1
CDR3aa: CASSSSGISHNEQFF

v_gene: TRBV13
CDR3aa: CASSLARGTSGFPYEQYF

v_gene: TRBV7-8
CDR3aa: CASSFGSGDQETQYF

v_gene: TRBV28
CDR3aa: CASSPQGPHTGELFF

v_gene: TRBV6-5
CDR3aa: CASSPGSNEQFF

v_gene: TRBV7-9
CDR3aa: CASSLTASGRSMNTEAFF

v_gene: TRBV7-8
CDR3aa: CASSLLGSAYEQYF

v_gene: TRBV5-4
CDR3aa: CASTRWGRQGALYEQYF

v_gene: TRBV28
CDR3aa: CASKRTGTRNEQFF

v_gene: TRBV5-1
CDR3aa: CASSEGTSGSWNEQFF

v_gene: TRBV6-1
CDR3aa: CASSHREAGNTIYF

v_gene: TRBV18
CDR3aa: CASSPTGTQNEKLFF

v_gene: TRBV2
CDR3aa: CASSRTGATNEKLFF

v_gene: TRBV5-1
CDR3aa: CASSRSGPSTDTQYF

v_gene: TRBV10-1
CDR3aa: CASSRAFNTGELFF

v_gene: TRBV30
CDR3aa: CAWSVQAGPTGELFF

v_gene: TRBV30
CDR3aa: CAWSKGLAGERETQYF

v_gene: TRBV5-4
CDR3aa: CASSLGLAEFGELFF

v_gene: TRBV2
CDR3aa: CASSDRGRGLNEQYF

v_gene: TRBV9
CDR3aa: CASSVGLAGYEQYF

v_gene: TRBV9
CDR3aa: CASSVGALPYEQYF

v_gene: TRBV30
CDR3aa: CAWNLLAGGPYEQFF

v_gene: TRBV6-4
CDR3aa: CASSDGRGNEQFF

v_gene: TRBV13
CDR3aa: CASSSDSSSYEQYF

v_gene: TRBV28
CDR3aa: CASSDRGINTEAFF

v_gene: TRBV18
CDR3aa: CASSPPGQGGVNTEAFF

v_gene: TRBV7-2
CDR3aa: CASSLAPGVRGLYEQYF

v_gene: TRBV14
CDR3aa: CASSQEWPYEQYF

v_gene: TRBV11-2
CDR3aa: CASSLLFVGSGKNIQYF

v_gene: TRBV7-2
CDR3aa: CASSLAERTQYF

v_gene: TRBV7-9
CDR3aa: CASSFDGPFNQPQHF

v_gene: TRBV7-2
CDR3aa: CASSLGTSGRAYEQFF

v_gene: TRBV21-1
CDR3aa: CASSSKFDGQGYF

v_gene: TRBV6-1
CDR3aa: CASSETTSGTPHEQYF

v_gene: TRBV29-1
CDR3aa: CSVEGQGPAHEQYF